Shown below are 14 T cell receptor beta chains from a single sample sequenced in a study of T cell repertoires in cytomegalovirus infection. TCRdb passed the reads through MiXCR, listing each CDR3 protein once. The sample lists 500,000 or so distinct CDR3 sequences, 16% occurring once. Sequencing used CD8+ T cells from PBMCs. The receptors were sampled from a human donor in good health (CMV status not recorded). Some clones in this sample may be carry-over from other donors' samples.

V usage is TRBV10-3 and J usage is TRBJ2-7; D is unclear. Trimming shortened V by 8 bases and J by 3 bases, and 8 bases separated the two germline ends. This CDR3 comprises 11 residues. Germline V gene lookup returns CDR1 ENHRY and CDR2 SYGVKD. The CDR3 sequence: CAIFDGYEQYF. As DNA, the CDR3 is TGTGCCATCTTCGACGGCTACGAGCAGTACTTC.

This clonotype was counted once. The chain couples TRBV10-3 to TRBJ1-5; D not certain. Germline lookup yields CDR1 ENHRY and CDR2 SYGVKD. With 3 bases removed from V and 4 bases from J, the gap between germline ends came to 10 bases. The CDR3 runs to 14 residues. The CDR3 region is CAISDPTLNQPQHF. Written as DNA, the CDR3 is TGTGCCATCAGTGACCCAACTCTAAATCAGCCCCAGCATTTT.

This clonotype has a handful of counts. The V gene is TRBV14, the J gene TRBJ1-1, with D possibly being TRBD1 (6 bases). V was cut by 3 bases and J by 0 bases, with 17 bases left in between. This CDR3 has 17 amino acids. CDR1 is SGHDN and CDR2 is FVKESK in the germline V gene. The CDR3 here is CASSHLGQILLNTEAFF. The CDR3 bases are TGTGCCAGCAGCCACCTTGGACAGATTTTGCTGAACACTGAAGCTTTCTTT.

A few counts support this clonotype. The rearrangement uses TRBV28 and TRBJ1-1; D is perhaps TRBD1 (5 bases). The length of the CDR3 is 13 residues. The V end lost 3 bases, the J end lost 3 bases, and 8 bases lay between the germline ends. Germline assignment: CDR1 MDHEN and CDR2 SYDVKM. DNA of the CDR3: TGTGCCAGCAGTTTGGGACTTGACACTGAAGCTTTCTTT. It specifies CASSLGLDTEAFF.

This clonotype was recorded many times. The CDR3 protein is CASSSSGGGENEQFF. The CDR3 nucleotides are TGTGCCAGCAGCAGTAGCGGAGGAGGTGAGAATGAGCAGTTCTTC. The chain is built from TRBV7-3 and TRBJ2-1, with D maybe TRBD2 (6 bases). Trimming left V 5 bases short and J 7 bases short, with 18 bases between. CDR3 length: 15 residues. CDR1 and CDR2 (germline): SGHTA, FQGTGA.

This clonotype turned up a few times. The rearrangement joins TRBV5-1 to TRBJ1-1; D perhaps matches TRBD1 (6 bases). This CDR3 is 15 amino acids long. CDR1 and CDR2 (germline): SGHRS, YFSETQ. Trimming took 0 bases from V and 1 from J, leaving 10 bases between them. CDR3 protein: CASSLETGANTEAFF. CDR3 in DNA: TGCGCCAGCAGCTTGGAGACAGGAGCGAACACTGAAGCTTTCTTT.

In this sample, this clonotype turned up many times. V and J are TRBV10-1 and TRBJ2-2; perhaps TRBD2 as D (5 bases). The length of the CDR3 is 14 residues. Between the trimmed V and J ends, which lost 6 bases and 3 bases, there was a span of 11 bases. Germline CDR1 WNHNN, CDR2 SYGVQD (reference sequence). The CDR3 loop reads CASRDSLDTGELFF. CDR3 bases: TGCGCCAGCAGGGACTCCCTAGACACCGGGGAGCTGTTTTTT.

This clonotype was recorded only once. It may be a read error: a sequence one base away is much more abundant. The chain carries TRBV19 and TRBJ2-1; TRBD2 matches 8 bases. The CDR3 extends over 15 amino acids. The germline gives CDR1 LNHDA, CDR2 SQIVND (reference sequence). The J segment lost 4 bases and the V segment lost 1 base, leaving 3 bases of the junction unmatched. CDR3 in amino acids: CASSIAREEYNEQFF. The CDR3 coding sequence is TGTGCCAGTAGTATAGCGCGGGAGGAATACAATGAGCAGTTCTTC.

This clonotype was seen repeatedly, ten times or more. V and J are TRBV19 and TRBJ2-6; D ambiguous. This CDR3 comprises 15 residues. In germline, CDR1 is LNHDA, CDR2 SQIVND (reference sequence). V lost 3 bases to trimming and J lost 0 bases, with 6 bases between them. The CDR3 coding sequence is TGTGCCAGTAGTATGTATGTCTCTGGGGCCAACGTCCTGACTTTC. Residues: CASSMYVSGANVLTF.

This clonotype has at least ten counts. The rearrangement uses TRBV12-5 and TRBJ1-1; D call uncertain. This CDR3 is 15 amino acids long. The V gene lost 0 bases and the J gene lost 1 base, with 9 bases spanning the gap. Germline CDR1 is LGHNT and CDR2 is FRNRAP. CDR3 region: CASGLVLSQNTEAFF. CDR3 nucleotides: TGTGCTAGTGGTTTGGTACTAAGTCAGAACACTGAAGCTTTCTTT.

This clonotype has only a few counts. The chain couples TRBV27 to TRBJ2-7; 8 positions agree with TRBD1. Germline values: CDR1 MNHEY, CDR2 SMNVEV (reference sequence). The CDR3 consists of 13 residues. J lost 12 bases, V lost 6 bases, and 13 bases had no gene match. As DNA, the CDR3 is TGTGCCAGCAGGACAGGGGTGAAAGAAGCTCCGTACTTC. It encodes CASRTGVKEAPYF.

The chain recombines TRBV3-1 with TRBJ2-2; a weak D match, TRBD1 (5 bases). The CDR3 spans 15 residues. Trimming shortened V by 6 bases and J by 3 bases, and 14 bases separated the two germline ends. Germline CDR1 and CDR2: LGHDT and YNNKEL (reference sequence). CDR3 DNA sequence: TGTGCCAGCAGGCACAGGCACAGTGACACCGGGGAGCTGTTTTTT. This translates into CASRHRHSDTGELFF.

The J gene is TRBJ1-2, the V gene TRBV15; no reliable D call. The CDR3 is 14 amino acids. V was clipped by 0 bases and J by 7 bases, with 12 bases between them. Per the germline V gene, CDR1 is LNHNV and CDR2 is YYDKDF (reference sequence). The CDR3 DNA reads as TGTGCCACCAGCAGAGATCTGGGTGTTGGTGGCTACACCTTC. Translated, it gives CATSRDLGVGGYTF.

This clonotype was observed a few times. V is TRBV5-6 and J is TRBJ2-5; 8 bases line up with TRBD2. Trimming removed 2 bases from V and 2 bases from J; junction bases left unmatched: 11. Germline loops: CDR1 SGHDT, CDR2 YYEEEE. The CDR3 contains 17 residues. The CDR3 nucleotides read TGTGCCAGCAGCTTTTGGAGAGCGGGAGTTCAACAAGAGACCCAGTACTTC. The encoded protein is CASSFWRAGVQQETQYF.